The 30 T cell receptor beta chains below all came from one sample that was sequenced in a study of blood T cell repertoires in COVID-19. Measured with immunoSEQ multiplex PCR; TCRdb has only the in-frame clones, and not every one. The sample shows 35,000 or so clones, about 80% of them seen only once. The sequenced sample was peripheral blood. Receptors were obtained from a woman between 70 and 85 years old with acute or convalescent COVID-19.

The chain couples TRBV6-1 to TRBJ2-7; 10 nucleotides line up with TRBD2. The CDR3 length is 16 residues. Trimming at V came to 2 bases and at J to 2 bases, leaving 6 bases not matched to a gene. Germline V gene sequence: CDR1 MNHNS, CDR2 SASEGT. CDR3 sequence reads: CASSESASGRAYEQYF. The CDR3 DNA follows: TGTGCCAGCAGTGAATCTGCAAGCGGGAGGGCCTACGAGCAGTACTTC.

V and J are TRBV18 and TRBJ2-6; 7 bases line up with TRBD1. CDR3 length equals 16 residues. Trimming took 3 bases from V and 2 from J; bases not matched to a gene: 4. CDR1 KGHSH and CDR2 LQKENI come from the germline V gene. The CDR3 spells CASSPQGTAGANVLTF. The CDR3 DNA reads as TGTGCCAGCTCACCGCAAGGGACAGCTGGGGCCAACGTCCTGACTTTC.

The chain uses TRBV11-2 and TRBJ2-3; TRBD1 is a possible D gene (7 bases). The V end was cut by 7 bases, the J end by 10 bases, with 24 bases between. There are 15 residues in the CDR3. CDR1 is SGHAT, CDR2 FQNNGV, per germline. Written as DNA, the CDR3 is TGTGCCAGCACCAGGGGGGCAGGACAGGTACAGGCGCAGTATTTT. Its translation: CASTRGAGQVQAQYF.

A few counts support this clone. The V gene is TRBV11-2, the J gene TRBJ2-7, with 10 bases matching TRBD2. The CDR3 has 15 residues. The trim removed 2 bases at V and 3 bases at J, leaving 4 bases unmatched. Germline CDR1 SGHAT, CDR2 FQNNGV. CDR3 sequence reads: CASSLWTSGNYEQYF. The CDR3 DNA sequence: TGTGCCAGCAGCTTATGGACTAGCGGCAACTACGAGCAGTACTTC.

The gene calls are TRBV29-1 and TRBJ2-3; 10 bases are shared with TRBD2. In germline, CDR1 is SQVTM, CDR2 ANQGSEA. V shed 6 bases and J 0 bases; nucleotides not matched to a gene: 6. The CDR3 extends over 15 amino acids. The CDR3 nucleotides are TGCAGCGTCGTGGGGACTAGCGTTAGCACAGATACGCAGTATTTT. Its protein is CSVVGTSVSTDTQYF.

This chain uses TRBV25-1 with TRBJ2-6, with D maybe TRBD1 (6 bases). The V gene's germline CDR1 is MGHDK and CDR2 SYGVNS. Trimming left V 6 bases short and J 4 bases short, with 16 bases between. The CDR3 runs to 16 residues. The CDR3 region has the DNA TGTGCCAGCAGCGAAGCCCCAGGGGACGGGGCCAACGTCCTGACTTTC. As protein: CASSEAPGDGANVLTF.

Regarding this clone: At one end, the junction sequence differs from germline, possibly due to a read error. The chain is built from TRBV7-7 and TRBJ1-1; unclear D gene. In germline, CDR1 is SSHAT, CDR2 FNYEAQ (reference sequence). The CDR3 sequence is 16 residues long. The CDR3 spells CASSPDYLTLNTEAFF. Here the CDR3 DNA reads TGTGCTAGCAGCCCGGACTACTTAACTTTGAACACTGAAGCTTTCTTT.

The V call is TRBV4-1, the J call TRBJ1-5; D is perhaps TRBD1 (5 bases). This CDR3 is built from 14 residues. CDR1 is MGHRA, CDR2 YSYEKL, per germline. Between the trimmed V and J ends, which lost 4 bases and 4 bases, there was a span of 11 bases. For the CDR3, the DNA is TGCGCCAGCAGCCCAATAGACAGTAATCAGCCCCAGCATTTT. Its translation: CASSPIDSNQPQHF.

This chain connects TRBV7-6 to TRBJ2-3, with 14 bases aligning to TRBD2. The germline V gene encodes CDR1 SGHVS and CDR2 FNYEAQ. There are 18 residues in the CDR3. Trimming at V came to 5 bases and at J to 6 bases, leaving 13 bases not matched to a gene. The CDR3 DNA sequence: TGTGCCAGCAGCCGCGGACTAGCGGGGGGTGTGGGCCGTGATACGCAGTATTTT. Its translation: CASSRGLAGGVGRDTQYF.

V and J are TRBV5-1 and TRBJ2-3; D unclear. Per the germline V gene, CDR1 is SGHRS and CDR2 is YFSETQ. V lost 4 bases to trimming and J lost 2 bases, with 5 bases between them. The CDR3 is 12 residues long. The CDR3 region is CASSVLTDTQYF. As DNA, the CDR3 is TGCGCCAGCAGCGTCCTCACAGATACGCAGTATTTT.

The chain employs TRBV11-2 and TRBJ2-6, with TRBD1 identical over 7 bases. Germline V gene lookup returns CDR1 SGHAT and CDR2 FQNNGV. CDR3 length: 16 amino acids. V trimming: 5 bases; J trimming: 0 bases; junction bases outside the gene matches: 4. The CDR3 nucleotides read TGTGCCAGCAGCATAGCAGGGGGCTCTGGGGCCAACGTCCTGACTTTC. Protein: CASSIAGGSGANVLTF.

V is TRBV10-2 and J is TRBJ2-3; the match to TRBD2 covers 7 bases. V lost 1 base, J lost 4 bases, and 5 bases stayed unmatched. Germline CDR1 is WSHSY and CDR2 is SAAADI. The CDR3 loop spans 15 amino acids. The CDR3 region has the DNA TGCGCCAGCAGTGAGTTCGTGGGAGGGGCAGATACGCAGTATTTT. Protein: CASSEFVGGADTQYF.

This clone occurred once. V usage is TRBV18 and J usage is TRBJ1-5; tentative D call: TRBD1 (6 bases). Germline CDR1 KGHSH, CDR2 LQKENI. The CDR3 is made up of 17 amino acids. Trimming pared 4 bases from V and 2 bases from J, leaving 18 bases between. CDR3: CASSLGGGARGNQPQHF. The CDR3 DNA is TGTGCCAGCTCACTCGGCGGGGGGGCGCGGGGCAATCAGCCCCAGCATTTT.

The chain has TRBV7-8 and TRBJ2-3, with TRBD2 matching 9 bases. The V and J ends lost 4 bases and 0 bases, in that order; junction bases with no gene match: 5. The CDR3 is 16 amino acids. Per the germline V gene, CDR1 is SGHVS and CDR2 is FQNEAQ. The CDR3 protein is CASSSLAGASTDTQYF. In DNA, the CDR3 is TGTGCCAGCAGCTCCTTAGCGGGGGCAAGCACAGATACGCAGTATTTT.

J is TRBJ2-7 and V is TRBV7-9, with 8 bases aligning to TRBD1. V dropped 5 bases and J dropped 4; count of bases not matched to a gene: 10. CDR3 length: 15 amino acids. CDR1 and CDR2 from the germline V gene are SEHNR and FQNEAQ (reference sequence). CDR3 sequence (DNA): TGTGCCAGCAGCCCAAGGACAGGGAGGTTGTACGAGCAGTACTTC. It is translated as CASSPRTGRLYEQYF.

This clone has just one count. The chain combines TRBV6-5 with TRBJ1-2, with TRBD1 matching over 8 bases. Trimming at V came to 6 bases and at J to 8 bases, leaving 5 bases not matched to a gene. Germline assignment: CDR1 MNHEY and CDR2 SVGAGI. This CDR3 is built from 12 residues. Here the CDR3 DNA reads TGTGCCAGCAGGCGTACAGGGGGGGGCTACACCTTC. The encoded protein is CASRRTGGGYTF.

The chain employs TRBV6-5 and TRBJ1-2, with D tentatively TRBD1 (5 bases). Deletions cut 6 bases from V and 7 bases from J, with 21 bases between. The CDR3 is 15 residues long. CDR1 is MNHEY and CDR2 is SVGAGI in the germline V gene. CDR3 amino acids: CASREVAGGRAGYTF. The CDR3 DNA reads TGTGCCAGCAGGGAGGTGGCCGGGGGGAGGGCTGGCTACACCTTC.

This clone was found a few times. The DNA for the CDR3 is TGCGCCAGCAGCCAACTGCCGCCGGGACAGGGCCACGAGCAGTACTTC. Encoded protein: CASSQLPPGQGHEQYF. J is TRBJ2-7 and V is TRBV4-1; 9 bases match TRBD1. This CDR3 contains 16 residues. Germline V CDR1 and CDR2: MGHRA, YSYEKL. Trimming at V came to 2 bases and at J to 5 bases, leaving 10 bases not matched to a gene.

The chain employs TRBV6-5 and TRBJ1-2; perhaps TRBD1 as D (5 bases). Trimming stripped 5 bases from V and 4 bases from J, with 14 bases between. CDR3 length: 14 residues. CDR1 and CDR2 (germline): MNHEY, SVGAGI. For the CDR3, the DNA is TGTGCCAGCAGTCCCTTGGGGGGGAGCTATGGCTACACCTTC. This sequence encodes CASSPLGGSYGYTF.

The chain combines TRBV5-1 with TRBJ2-2; D ambiguous. Germline V gene lookup returns CDR1 SGHRS and CDR2 YFSETQ. The CDR3 is 16 amino acids. V was pared by 0 bases and J by 0 bases, with 9 bases between. The CDR3 sequence is CASSLGATANTGELFF. The CDR3, as DNA: TGCGCCAGCAGCTTGGGTGCTACCGCGAACACCGGGGAGCTGTTTTTT.

The chain carries TRBV19 and TRBJ2-7; TRBD2 aligns across 13 bases. CDR1 and CDR2 from the germline V gene are LNHDA and SQIVND (reference sequence). The CDR3 length is 17 residues. V was clipped by 5 bases and J by 5 bases; unmatched bases: 12. CDR3 in amino acids: CASSPTATSGGPNEQYF. DNA for the CDR3: TGTGCCAGTAGTCCTACCGCGACTAGCGGGGGGCCCAACGAGCAGTACTTC.

This chain joins TRBV5-5 and TRBJ1-2; D is possibly TRBD1 (5 bases). CDR1 is SGHKS, CDR2 YYEKEE, per germline (reference sequence). Deletions cut 0 bases from V and 0 bases from J, with 9 bases between. The CDR3 has 15 amino acids. The CDR3 is CASSLDRRANYGYTF. The CDR3 nucleotides are TGTGCCAGCAGCTTGGACAGGAGAGCTAACTATGGCTACACCTTC.

The chain uses TRBV3-1 (or the pseudogene TRBV3-2) and TRBJ2-1; 7 nucleotides line up with TRBD1. Germline loops: CDR1 LGHDT, CDR2 YNNKEL (reference sequence). The CDR3 contains 12 residues. The J segment lost 10 bases and the V segment lost 4 bases, leaving 4 bases of the junction unmatched. This chain's CDR3 is CASSLQDREQFF. CDR3 DNA: TGTGCCAGCAGCCTTCAGGACAGGGAGCAGTTCTTC.

This clone has only a few counts. This sequence joins TRBV5-4 and TRBJ2-1; no firm D call. The CDR3 covers 15 residues. Germline assignment: CDR1 SGHNT and CDR2 YYREEE (reference sequence). V was shortened by 2 bases and J by 0 bases, with 9 bases between the two germline ends. As DNA, the CDR3 is TGTGCCAGCAGCTTAAGCCCAAGCTCCTACAATGAGCAGTTCTTC. Its translation is CASSLSPSSYNEQFF.

This clone appeared once. The V gene is TRBV7-9, the J gene TRBJ2-2, with D maybe TRBD2 (6 bases). Trimming left V 10 bases short and J 4 bases short, with 13 bases between. This CDR3 comprises 13 residues. The germline V gene encodes CDR1 SEHNR and CDR2 FQNEAQ (reference sequence). This CDR3 reads CATPRGITGELFF. The CDR3 DNA is TGTGCCACCCCCCGGGGGATCACCGGGGAGCTGTTTTTT.

This chain uses TRBV7-6 with TRBJ1-2, with 8 bases aligning to TRBD1. With V trimmed by 4 bases and J by 8 bases, 18 bases remained unmatched. Germline V gene lookup returns CDR1 SGHVS and CDR2 FNYEAQ. This CDR3 spans 17 amino acids. The CDR3 bases are TGTGCCAGCAGCTCCGGACAGGGTGTAGGAGGGGCGATCGGCTACACCTTC. It translates to CASSSGQGVGGAIGYTF.

This clone was found a few times. The chain is built from TRBV3-1 (or the pseudogene TRBV3-2) and TRBJ1-6; the match to TRBD1 covers 8 bases. The CDR3 runs to 15 residues. Trimming at V came to 6 bases and at J to 4 bases, leaving 5 bases not matched to a gene. CDR1 LGHDT and CDR2 YNNKEL come from the germline V gene (reference sequence). CDR3 sequence: CASSHGTGYNSPLHF. The CDR3 DNA is TGTGCCAGCAGTCACGGGACAGGTTATAATTCACCCCTCCACTTT.

The chain couples TRBV19 to TRBJ1-2; 7 bases are a match to TRBD1. From germline, CDR1 is LNHDA and CDR2 SQIVND (reference sequence). The CDR3 totals 13 residues. The junction had 5 bases not matched to a gene; V was cut back by 9 bases and J by 1 base. The CDR3 loop reads CASVGTVNYGYTF. The CDR3 nucleotides read TGTGCCAGCGTTGGGACAGTTAACTATGGCTACACCTTC.

This chain links TRBV21-1 with TRBJ1-2. TRBV21-1 is shown as a pseudogene. The CDR3 covers 14 residues. CDR3 protein: CASHRDGGVDGYTF. In nucleotides, the CDR3 is TGTGCCAGCCACCGGGACGGGGGGGTAGATGGCTACACCTTC.

The V gene is TRBV7-2, the J gene TRBJ1-3; no definite D call. Germline V gene data show CDR1 as SGHTA and CDR2 as FQGNSA. With 4 bases removed from V and 4 bases from J, the gap between germline ends came to 8 bases. This CDR3 spans 13 amino acids. CDR3 residues: CASSSIGGNTIYF. As DNA, the CDR3 is TGTGCCAGCAGCTCAATCGGGGGAAACACCATATATTTT.